These 28 T cell receptor beta chains came from one sample sequenced in a study of blood T cell repertoires in COVID-19. TCRdb's table, derived via immunoSEQ multiplex PCR, lists solely in-frame clones and lacks some. This repertoire shows roughly 95,000 clones, roughly four fifths found once; its top ten account for around 7%. Sample: peripheral blood. These receptors originate from a man in his fifties with active or convalescent COVID-19.

V usage is TRBV28 and J usage is TRBJ1-2, with a weak D call TRBD1 (5 bases). The CDR3 spans 14 residues. Per the germline V gene, CDR1 is MDHEN and CDR2 is SYDVKM. The germline V and J ends were trimmed by 8 bases and 8 bases, with 21 bases remaining between them. The CDR3 coding sequence is TGTGCCAGCGGCTCTCCGACAGAATGGAGAGGCTACACCTTC. It codes for CASGSPTEWRGYTF.

The V gene is TRBV11-2, the J gene TRBJ2-3; 8 bases agree with TRBD2. V lost 5 bases and J lost 1; bases outside the gene matches: 11. The V gene's germline CDR1 is SGHAT and CDR2 FQNNGV. CDR3 length: 17 amino acids. The CDR3 loop reads CASSLTLAGFGTDTQYF. In DNA, the CDR3 is TGTGCCAGCAGCCTAACTTTAGCGGGGTTCGGCACAGATACGCAGTATTTT.

This clone has a handful of counts. The chain combines TRBV4-3 with TRBJ1-5; no clear D gene. Trimming stripped 1 base from V and 4 bases from J, with 17 bases between. This CDR3 spans 17 amino acids. Germline values: CDR1 LGHNA, CDR2 YSLEER. CDR3 bases: TGCGCCAGCAGCCAAGCTTACAGCGGGAATCTGAATCAGCCCCAGCATTTT. This codes for CASSQAYSGNLNQPQHF.

The V call is TRBV3-1 (or the pseudogene TRBV3-2), the J call TRBJ2-5, with D possibly being TRBD2 (6 bases). CDR3 length: 17 residues. Germline loops: CDR1 LGHDT, CDR2 YNNKEL (reference sequence). V lost 2 bases to trimming and J lost 4 bases, with 20 bases between them. The CDR3 protein is CASSQWAGSLRGETQYF. The CDR3, as DNA: TGTGCCAGCAGCCAATGGGCTGGGTCCTTGCGGGGAGAGACCCAGTACTTC.

The chain employs TRBV2 and TRBJ2-5; D might be TRBD2 (5 bases). Germline-derived CDR1 and CDR2 are SNHLY and FYNNEI. This CDR3 has 15 amino acids. V was cut by 6 bases and J by 2 bases, with 16 bases left in between. CDR3 DNA: TGTGCCAGCAGACCTCGGGGAGTGGGTCAAGAGACCCAGTACTTC. This sequence encodes CASRPRGVGQETQYF.

In nucleotides, the CDR3 is TGTGCCAGCAGCCAAACAGGACAGATGCTCTCCTACGAGCAGTACTTC. This gives the protein CASSQTGQMLSYEQYF. This chain uses TRBV3-1 (or the pseudogene TRBV3-2) with TRBJ2-7; perhaps TRBD1 as D (6 bases). From germline, CDR1 is LGHDT and CDR2 YNNKEL (reference sequence). V was shortened by 2 bases and J by 0 bases, with 14 bases between the two germline ends. This CDR3 has 16 residues.

The genes are TRBV19 and TRBJ1-6; weak D call: TRBD1 (5 bases). The germline gives CDR1 LNHDA, CDR2 SQIVND (reference sequence). This CDR3 spans 15 amino acids. Trimming took off 1 base at V and 7 bases at J, with 11 bases between the two ends. CDR3 coding DNA: TGTGCCAGTAGTATAGGCCCAGGGAACAATTCACCCCTCCACTTT. Translation gives CASSIGPGNNSPLHF.

This clone was detected once. The rearrangement links TRBV5-1 to TRBJ2-5; D remains unclear. This CDR3 has 14 residues. The V end lost 0 bases, the J end lost 3 bases, and 9 bases lay between the germline ends. CDR1 SGHRS and CDR2 YFSETQ come from the germline V gene. DNA for the CDR3: TGCGCCAGCAGCTTGGGTCAGTTTGAAGAGACCCAGTACTTC. Protein sequence: CASSLGQFEETQYF.

The genes are TRBV3-1 (or the pseudogene TRBV3-2) and TRBJ1-1; possibly TRBD1 for D (5 bases). CDR1 is LGHDT and CDR2 is YNNKEL in the germline V gene (reference sequence). Trimming shortened V by 3 bases and J by 1 base, and 12 bases separated the two germline ends. CDR3 size: 15 residues. CDR3 sequence: CASSHEWGGNTEAFF. CDR3 DNA: TGTGCCAGCAGCCATGAGTGGGGGGGGAACACTGAAGCTTTCTTT.

The chain employs TRBV7-2 and TRBJ1-1, with D unclear. The length of the CDR3 is 13 residues. Germline CDR1 reads SGHTA; CDR2 reads FQGNSA. The V end was cut by 3 bases, the J end by 5 bases, with 10 bases between. The CDR3 loop is CASSLARETEAFF. CDR3 coding DNA: TGTGCCAGCAGCTTGGCGAGGGAAACTGAAGCTTTCTTT. Full variable domain (outside the CDR3, taken from reference TRBV7-2 and TRBJ1-1): GAGVSQSPSNKVTEKGKDVELRCDPISGHTALYWYRQSLGQGLEFLIYFQGNSAPDKSGLPSDRFSAERTGGSVSTLTIQRTQQEDSAVYLCASSLARETEAFFGQGTRLTVV.

The rearrangement links TRBV23-1 to TRBJ1-4; the D gene is possibly TRBD1 (5 bases). TRBV23-1 is identified as an open reading frame with a role that is uncertain. V was shortened by 4 bases and J by 8 bases, with 23 bases between the two germline ends. This CDR3 spans 17 amino acids. The CDR3 coding sequence is TGCGCCAGCAGTCCGCAGATTTACGGGGGACGGTTCGAAAAACTGTTTTTT. It is translated as CASSPQIYGGRFEKLFF.

The J gene is TRBJ2-7, the V gene TRBV7-2; TRBD1 is a possible D gene (6 bases). V lost 1 base to trimming and J lost 2 bases, with 6 bases between them. This CDR3 region has 13 residues. Germline V gene data show CDR1 as SGHTA and CDR2 as FQGNSA. The CDR3 DNA follows: TGTGCCAGCAGCTTAGGGGACACCTACGAGCAGTACTTC. Translated: CASSLGDTYEQYF.

The chain recombines TRBV10-1 with TRBJ2-2, with 8 bases that match TRBD1. V was pared by 8 bases and J by 5 bases, with 4 bases of the junction left unmatched. The CDR3 is made up of 13 amino acids. Germline values: CDR1 WNHNN, CDR2 SYGVQD (reference sequence). CDR3 sequence reads: CASGGQATGELFF. CDR3 DNA sequence: TGCGCCAGCGGGGGACAGGCGACCGGGGAGCTGTTTTTT.

In its sample, this clone was seen a few times. The gene calls are TRBV5-1 and TRBJ2-2, with TRBD1 matching over 9 bases. CDR3 length: 16 amino acids. V lost 2 bases, J lost 5 bases, and 7 bases stayed unmatched. Germline CDR1 is SGHRS and CDR2 is YFSETQ. The CDR3 region is CASSFIQGARTGELFF. The CDR3 DNA reads as TGCGCCAGCAGCTTCATACAGGGGGCGAGGACCGGGGAGCTGTTTTTT.

V is TRBV2 and J is TRBJ2-1, with 12 bases fitting TRBD2. With V trimmed by 8 bases and J by 3 bases, 5 bases remained unmatched. Germline V gene lookup returns CDR1 SNHLY and CDR2 FYNNEI. This CDR3 comprises 15 residues. CDR3 in DNA: TGTGCCAGCCGAAAGACTAGCGGGAGCTACAATGAGCAGTTCTTC. Amino acid sequence: CASRKTSGSYNEQFF.

The rearrangement joins TRBV27 to TRBJ2-2, with D perhaps TRBD2 (5 bases). Trimming took 8 bases from V and 5 from J, leaving 12 bases between them. CDR3 length: 13 residues. CDR1 and CDR2 (germline): MNHEY, SMNVEV (reference sequence). CDR3 sequence reads: CASCGRETGELFF. CDR3 in DNA: TGTGCCAGCTGCGGGCGTGAAACCGGGGAGCTGTTTTTT.

CDR3 coding DNA: TGTGCCAGCAGTTTGAACTATCATAATTCACCCCTCCACTTT. Translated, it gives CASSLNYHNSPLHF. The chain employs TRBV27 and TRBJ1-6; no definite D call. The CDR3 loop spans 14 amino acids. Germline assignment: CDR1 MNHEY and CDR2 SMNVEV (reference sequence). V was shortened by 3 bases and J by 5 bases, with 8 bases between the two germline ends.

The chain is built from TRBV5-1 and TRBJ1-1; D remains unclear. Germline CDR1 is SGHRS and CDR2 is YFSETQ. V shed 2 bases and J shed 1 base, with 9 bases lying between them. The CDR3 sequence is 14 residues long. The CDR3 DNA is TGCGCCAGCAGCTTTCAGGCAGGGAACACTGAAGCTTTCTTT. Translated, it gives CASSFQAGNTEAFF.

The rearrangement joins TRBV5-6 to TRBJ2-2; TRBD2 is a possible D gene (5 bases). Trimming shortened V by 5 bases and J by 5 bases, and 13 bases separated the two germline ends. The CDR3 has 14 amino acids. Germline loops: CDR1 SGHDT, CDR2 YYEEEE. The CDR3 bases are TGTGCCAGCAGTCTGGGAAGCGGAACCGGGGAGCTGTTTTTT. This encodes CASSLGSGTGELFF.

The chain carries TRBV4-2 and TRBJ1-3; D is undetermined. CDR1 and CDR2 from the germline V gene are LGHNA and YNFKEQ. This CDR3 spans 16 amino acids. V shed 4 bases and J shed 0 bases, with 13 bases lying between them. This CDR3 is CASSLVGVDSGNTIYF. For the CDR3, the DNA is TGTGCCAGCAGCCTAGTCGGGGTAGACTCTGGAAACACCATATATTTT.

The CDR3 here is CASSWDTAGSEAFF. Here the CDR3 DNA reads TGCGCCAGCAGTTGGGACACGGCGGGTTCTGAAGCTTTCTTT. The chain carries TRBV5-1 and TRBJ1-1, with D perhaps matching TRBD1 (6 bases). Germline CDR1 SGHRS, CDR2 YFSETQ. The germline V and J ends were trimmed by 5 bases and 6 bases, with 17 bases remaining between them. The CDR3 sequence is 14 residues long.

This clone was counted only a few times. J is TRBJ2-7 and V is TRBV4-3, with a possible D match to TRBD2 (7 bases). Between the trimmed V and J ends, which lost 0 bases and 2 bases, there was a span of 20 bases. Germline loops: CDR1 LGHNA, CDR2 YSLEER. The CDR3 is 18 residues long. The DNA for the CDR3 is TGCGCCAGCAGCCAAGAAGTAGGAACGGGGGGCAGGCCCTACGAGCAGTACTTC. It encodes CASSQEVGTGGRPYEQYF.

This chain connects TRBV10-2 to TRBJ1-2, with 8 bases lining up with TRBD1. This CDR3 spans 17 amino acids. V lost 3 bases and J lost 4; bases outside the gene matches: 13. Germline-derived CDR1 and CDR2 are WSHSY and SAAADI. CDR3 sequence reads: CASSDWFGQGPTYGYTF. The CDR3 nucleotides read TGCGCCAGCAGTGATTGGTTTGGACAGGGACCAACCTATGGCTACACCTTC.

The gene calls are TRBV7-9 and TRBJ2-7, with TRBD2 as a possible D gene (6 bases). V lost 5 bases, J lost 0 bases, and 14 bases lay in between. Germline-derived CDR1 and CDR2 are SEHNR and FQNEAQ (reference sequence). This CDR3 region has 15 residues. This CDR3 reads CASSRRGESSYEQYF. CDR3 sequence (DNA): TGTGCCAGCAGCCGACGCGGGGAGAGCTCCTACGAGCAGTACTTC.

V gene TRBV19 combines with J gene TRBJ1-1; unclear D gene. CDR1 and CDR2 from the germline V gene are LNHDA and SQIVND (reference sequence). The CDR3 has 14 amino acids. V lost 6 bases and J 1 base, leaving 12 bases between the germline ends. CDR3 in amino acids: CASSILDSNTEAFF. The CDR3 DNA is TGTGCCAGTAGCATCCTCGACTCGAACACTGAAGCTTTCTTT.

The rearrangement uses TRBV6-5 and TRBJ1-4, with D possibly being TRBD1 (6 bases). The germline V gene encodes CDR1 MNHEY and CDR2 SVGAGI. The CDR3 is made up of 13 amino acids. V was shortened by 7 bases and J by 6 bases, with 12 bases between the two germline ends. This CDR3 reads CASIQGPHEKLFF. The CDR3 bases are TGTGCCAGCATACAGGGTCCCCATGAAAAACTGTTTTTT.

This rearrangement joins TRBV28 to TRBJ1-5; 9 nucleotides align to TRBD1. The CDR3 contains 15 residues. V was pared by 4 bases and J by 6 bases, with 7 bases of the junction left unmatched. Per the germline V gene, CDR1 is MDHEN and CDR2 is SYDVKM. In nucleotides, the CDR3 is TGTGCCAGCAGTTCTCTCGGGACAGGGCTTCAGCCCCAGCATTTT. It yields the protein CASSSLGTGLQPQHF. Combining the CDR3 with reference TRBV28 and TRBJ1-5 gives the whole variable domain DVKVTQSSRYLVKRTGEKVFLECVQDMDHENMFWYRQDPGLGLRLIYFSYDVKMKEKGDIPEGYSVSREKKERFSLILESASTNQTSMYLCASSSLGTGLQPQHFGDGTRLSIL.

CDR3 in amino acids: CASSAGTSGGAIYNEQFF. The CDR3, as DNA: TGTGCCAGCAGCGCCGGGACTAGCGGGGGGGCCATCTACAATGAGCAGTTCTTC. The chain couples TRBV11-3 to TRBJ2-1; the match to TRBD2 covers 16 bases. The V segment lost 5 bases and the J segment 3 bases; nucleotides outside the gene matches: 7. CDR3 size: 18 residues. Germline V gene data show CDR1 as SGHNT and CDR2 as YENEEA.